One and the same sample provided the 32 T cell receptor beta chains below, sequenced in a study of T cell responses to AZD1222 COVID-19 vaccine. The data were produced by immunoSEQ multiplex PCR, yet TCRdb's version contains in-frame clones alone and is incomplete. The sample holds around 110,000 clones, roughly 87% seen once. The sample in question was peripheral blood, obtained on day 0 of AZD1222 vaccination. These receptors all stem from an adult in good health.

This sequence joins TRBV18 and TRBJ1-2; the D gene is possibly TRBD1 (6 bases). The CDR3 covers 16 residues. CDR1 and CDR2 (germline): KGHSH, LQKENI. Between the trimmed V and J ends, which lost 1 base and 4 bases, there was a span of 16 bases. This CDR3 is CASSPQPGHNFYGYTF. CDR3 DNA sequence: TGTGCCAGCTCACCACAACCGGGACACAACTTCTATGGCTACACCTTC. Based on the CDR3 plus reference TRBV18 and TRBJ1-2, the full variable domain is NAGVMQNPRHLVRRRGQEARLRCSPMKGHSHVYWYRQLPEEGLKFMVYLQKENIIDESGMPKERFSAEFPKEGPSILRIQQVVRGDSAAYFCASSPQPGHNFYGYTFGSGTRLTVV.

The CDR3 bases are TGCAGTGCTAGTGGGGACTCAGATTACGAGCAGTACTTC. Translation: CSASGDSDYEQYF. This sequence joins TRBV20-1 and TRBJ2-7; D perhaps matches TRBD2 (6 bases). V was shortened by 3 bases and J by 4 bases, with 13 bases between the two germline ends. CDR3 length: 13 amino acids. Germline loops: CDR1 DFQATT, CDR2 SNEGSKA (reference sequence).

V usage is TRBV7-6 and J usage is TRBJ1-2; D is unclear. V gave up 3 bases and J gave up 3 bases, with 8 bases separating them. Germline CDR1 is SGHVS and CDR2 is FNYEAQ. The CDR3 is made up of 13 amino acids. CDR3 coding DNA: TGTGCCAGCAGCTTGTTCCGCGACTATGGCTACACCTTC. This sequence encodes CASSLFRDYGYTF.

The V call is TRBV19, the J call TRBJ2-5; tentative D call: TRBD1 (7 bases). Trimming pared 3 bases from V and 5 bases from J, leaving 16 bases between. The CDR3 is 15 residues long. Germline V gene data show CDR1 as LNHDA and CDR2 as SQIVND (reference sequence). CDR3 in amino acids: CASSMEGARRETQYF. CDR3 bases: TGTGCCAGTAGTATGGAGGGGGCGCGGCGGGAGACCCAGTACTTC.

This sequence joins TRBV18 and TRBJ2-1; 8 nucleotides align to TRBD2. Germline CDR1 is KGHSH and CDR2 is LQKENI. The CDR3 spans 17 residues. The J segment lost 1 base and the V segment lost 3 bases, leaving 8 bases of the junction unmatched. The CDR3 sequence is CASSPTGGAQSYNEQFF. The DNA of the CDR3 is TGTGCCAGCTCACCGACGGGGGGGGCCCAATCCTACAATGAGCAGTTCTTC.

The chain carries TRBV18 and TRBJ2-7, with D perhaps assigned TRBD1 or TRBD2 (5 bases each). The germline V gene has CDR1 KGHSH and CDR2 LQKENI. Between the trimmed V and J ends, which lost 3 bases and 6 bases, there was a span of 18 bases. CDR3 length: 15 residues. CDR3 DNA sequence: TGTGCCAGCTCACCGAAGCCCGGGACGAGTACCGAGCAGTACTTC. This encodes CASSPKPGTSTEQYF.

The rearrangement joins TRBV28 to TRBJ1-2; 7 bases align to TRBD1. V lost 5 bases to trimming and J lost 7 bases; unmatched junction nucleotides: 7. The CDR3 contains 13 residues. Germline V CDR1 and CDR2: MDHEN, SYDVKM. CDR3 nucleotide sequence: TGTGCCAGCAGTGAGAGGGGGCTGGTTGGCTACACCTTC. Translating gives CASSERGLVGYTF.

This chain connects TRBV3-1 (or the pseudogene TRBV3-2) to TRBJ1-1; D gene unclear. This CDR3 has 14 amino acids. In germline, CDR1 is LGHDT, CDR2 YNNKEL (reference sequence). V lost 3 bases to trimming and J lost 0 bases, with 8 bases between them. The chain's CDR3 is CASSQGALNTEAFF. The CDR3 region has the DNA TGTGCCAGCAGCCAGGGAGCGTTGAACACTGAAGCTTTCTTT.

Only a few counts were recorded for this clone. The rearrangement links TRBV7-2 to TRBJ1-1, with 8 positions matching TRBD1. In germline, CDR1 is SGHTA, CDR2 FQGNSA. This CDR3 has 12 amino acids. The J segment lost 9 bases and the V segment lost 5 bases, leaving 5 bases of the junction unmatched. The DNA for the CDR3 is TGTGCCAGCAGCCAGGGGGCGGGGAAAGCTTTCTTT. Protein sequence: CASSQGAGKAFF.

V usage is TRBV9 and J usage is TRBJ1-1, with 7 bases identical to TRBD1. Unmatched junction bases numbered 5, after V lost 0 bases and J lost 0 bases. The CDR3 contains 16 residues. Germline lookup yields CDR1 SGDLS and CDR2 YYNGEE. CDR3 DNA: TGTGCCAGCAGCGTAGCGTACAGGGGATTGAACACTGAAGCTTTCTTT. It translates to CASSVAYRGLNTEAFF.

V usage is TRBV27 and J usage is TRBJ1-2; maybe TRBD1 (5 bases). Trimming took off 5 bases at V and 0 bases at J, with 13 bases between the two ends. Germline V gives CDR1 MNHEY, CDR2 SMNVEV (reference sequence). The CDR3 covers 15 residues. In nucleotides, the CDR3 is TGTGCCAGCAGTCCCTTAGACAGTACTAACTATGGCTACACCTTC. Translating gives CASSPLDSTNYGYTF.

The rearrangement joins TRBV5-1 to TRBJ1-1, with D possibly TRBD1 on 5 matching bases. This CDR3 comprises 12 residues. V was shortened by 1 base and J by 4 bases, with 5 bases between the two germline ends. Germline CDR1 reads SGHRS; CDR2 reads YFSETQ. CDR3 sequence reads: CASSLRGTEAFF. Written as DNA, the CDR3 is TGCGCCAGCAGCTTGAGGGGCACTGAAGCTTTCTTT.

The rearrangement joins TRBV11-2 to TRBJ1-2; D is undetermined. The CDR3 is 13 amino acids. V was pared by 3 bases and J by 4 bases, with 9 bases between. Germline V CDR1 and CDR2: SGHAT, FQNNGV. The CDR3 here is CASSFGPSYGYTF. The CDR3 DNA reads TGTGCCAGCAGCTTTGGGCCTTCCTATGGCTACACCTTC.

This clone was seen only a few times. The rearrangement joins TRBV27 to TRBJ1-6; 10 bases line up with TRBD1. The ends lost 6 bases at V and 10 bases at J; junction bases unmatched: 6. This CDR3 spans 14 amino acids. Per the germline V gene, CDR1 is MNHEY and CDR2 is SMNVEV (reference sequence). In DNA form, the CDR3 reads TGTGCCAGCAGCCGAGGACAGGGGGGATCACCCCTCCACTTT. It yields the protein CASSRGQGGSPLHF.

The gene calls are TRBV18 and TRBJ2-2; D gene unclear. The V and J ends lost 3 bases and 2 bases respectively, with 1 base between them. The CDR3 has 12 amino acids. Germline-derived CDR1 and CDR2 are KGHSH and LQKENI. The CDR3 loop is CASSPNTGELFF. DNA for the CDR3: TGTGCCAGCTCACCCAACACCGGGGAGCTGTTTTTT.

This clone was counted a single time. The V call is TRBV7-2, the J call TRBJ2-7; D gene uncertain. Germline CDR1 reads SGHTA; CDR2 reads FQGNSA. The CDR3 length is 15 residues. V lost 1 base and J 3 bases, leaving 13 bases between the germline ends. CDR3 residues: CASSLEPVQIYEQYF. CDR3 DNA: TGTGCCAGCAGCTTAGAACCTGTACAGATCTACGAGCAGTACTTC.

This chain links TRBV29-1 with TRBJ2-5; TRBD1 agrees at 7 bases. Trimming took 6 bases from V and 4 from J; bases not matched to a gene: 8. The CDR3 sequence is 13 residues long. In germline, CDR1 is SQVTM, CDR2 ANQGSEA. Written as DNA, the CDR3 is TGCAGCGTCGCACCGACAGGGACAGAGACCCAGTACTTC. Translating gives CSVAPTGTETQYF. Together with reference TRBV29-1 and TRBJ2-5, the CDR3 gives the full variable domain: SAVISQKPSRDICQRGTSLTIQCQVDSQVTMMFWYRQQPGQSLTLIATANQGSEATYESGFVIDKFPISRPNLTFSTLTVSNMSPEDSSIYLCSVAPTGTETQYFGPGTRLLVL.

The rearrangement uses TRBV4-2 and TRBJ1-2; D remains ambiguous. V was trimmed by 5 bases and J by 3 bases, leaving 7 bases between them. Germline CDR1 is LGHNA and CDR2 is YNFKEQ. This CDR3 contains 12 residues. In DNA, the CDR3 is TGTGCCAGCAGCGGACCAGACTATGGCTACACCTTC. It specifies CASSGPDYGYTF.

This clone was recorded a few times. The CDR3 region has the DNA TGTGCCAGCAGCCAAGTGGCAGGTGGCTCGATGGGTCGGGCTTTCTTT. Protein sequence: CASSQVAGGSMGRAFF. The chain has TRBV3-1 (or the pseudogene TRBV3-2) and TRBJ1-1; D gene uncertain. The CDR3 is 16 amino acids. CDR1 is LGHDT, CDR2 YNNKEL, per germline (reference sequence). The V end was cut by 1 base, the J end by 11 bases, with 23 bases between.

The genes are TRBV7-9 and TRBJ1-2; D unclear. V gave up 3 bases and J gave up 4 bases, with 6 bases separating them. The germline CDR1 and CDR2 sequences are SEHNR and FQNEAQ (reference sequence). This CDR3 is 12 amino acids long. CDR3 sequence (DNA): TGTGCCAGCAGCTTGGAGGTCTATGGCTACACCTTC. Its translation is CASSLEVYGYTF.

This chain joins TRBV7-2 and TRBJ1-3, with 8 bases matching TRBD1. The length of the CDR3 is 15 residues. Per the germline V gene, CDR1 is SGHTA and CDR2 is FQGNSA. Losses at the gene ends were 5 bases for V and 1 base for J; bases not matched to a gene: 4. This CDR3 reads CASSIQGASGNTIYF. Here the CDR3 DNA reads TGTGCCAGCAGCATCCAGGGGGCATCTGGAAACACCATATATTTT.

V and J are TRBV3-1 (or the pseudogene TRBV3-2) and TRBJ1-1; D unclear. Germline V gene sequence: CDR1 LGHDT, CDR2 YNNKEL (reference sequence). CDR3 length equals 13 residues. V was clipped by 1 base and J by 10 bases, with 13 bases between them. In nucleotides, the CDR3 is TGTGCCAGCAGCCAAGTGGGCCCTTCGGCAGCTTTCTTT. Protein sequence: CASSQVGPSAAFF.

CDR3 nucleotides: TGTGCCAGCAGCCAAGAGGAGCGGGGCACAGATACGCAGTATTTT. Translated, it gives CASSQEERGTDTQYF. This chain connects TRBV4-2 to TRBJ2-3, with a possible D match to TRBD2 (6 bases). V shed 0 bases and J shed 1 base, with 8 bases lying between them. The CDR3 runs 15 residues. Germline CDR1 LGHNA, CDR2 YNFKEQ.

The J gene is TRBJ2-4, the V gene TRBV7-3; 7 bases match TRBD1. Germline loops: CDR1 SGHTA, CDR2 FQGTGA. This CDR3 spans 12 amino acids. Germline trimming cut 5 bases from V and 10 bases from J; bases unmatched to any gene: 5. This CDR3 reads CASSPGGSIQYF. Written as DNA, the CDR3 is TGTGCCAGCAGCCCAGGGGGTTCAATTCAGTACTTC.

The gene calls are TRBV6-4 and TRBJ2-6, with D possibly TRBD1 on 5 matching bases. The V gene lost 8 bases and the J gene lost 0 bases, with 14 bases spanning the gap. CDR3 size: 16 residues. Looked up from germline, CDR1 is MRHNA and CDR2 is SNTAGT. The CDR3 sequence is CASGSTVSSGANVLTF. DNA for the CDR3: TGTGCCAGCGGGTCGACAGTCAGCTCTGGGGCCAACGTCCTGACTTTC.

The rearrangement joins TRBV28 to TRBJ1-4; 9 bases fit TRBD1. The J segment lost 6 bases and the V segment lost 5 bases, leaving 4 bases of the junction unmatched. The V gene's germline CDR1 is MDHEN and CDR2 SYDVKM. CDR3 size: 14 residues. CDR3 nucleotide sequence: TGTGCCAGCAGTGCGACAGGGGGATATGAAAAACTGTTTTTT. Protein: CASSATGGYEKLFF. Drawing the rest from reference TRBV28 and TRBJ1-4, the complete variable domain is DVKVTQSSRYLVKRTGEKVFLECVQDMDHENMFWYRQDPGLGLRLIYFSYDVKMKEKGDIPEGYSVSREKKERFSLILESASTNQTSMYLCASSATGGYEKLFFGSGTQLSVL.

This clone was recorded only once. The chain couples TRBV18 to TRBJ1-4; D is perhaps TRBD1 (5 bases). The CDR3 spans 15 residues. V was cut by 2 bases and J by 6 bases, with 13 bases left in between. Germline loops: CDR1 KGHSH, CDR2 LQKENI. CDR3 protein: CASSPTGQKDEKLFF. DNA of the CDR3: TGTGCCAGCTCACCAACAGGACAAAAGGATGAAAAACTGTTTTTT.

The chain employs TRBV7-3 and TRBJ2-3; 7 nucleotides match TRBD2. Germline V gives CDR1 SGHTA, CDR2 FQGTGA. CDR3 size: 14 residues. The ends lost 5 bases at V and 4 bases at J; junction bases unmatched: 6. CDR3: CASSARTRSDTQYF. The CDR3 bases are TGTGCCAGCAGCGCGAGGACTAGGTCAGATACGCAGTATTTT.

The chain employs TRBV12-3 or TRBV12-4 and TRBJ1-6; 8 positions agree with TRBD1. Trimming at V came to 6 bases and at J to 8 bases, leaving 0 bases not matched to a gene. The CDR3 totals 12 residues. CDR3 sequence (DNA): TGTGCCAGCAGGGGACAGGATTCACCCCTCCACTTT. It specifies CASRGQDSPLHF.

The chain carries TRBV28 and TRBJ2-2; D may correspond to TRBD1 or TRBD2 (5 bases each). The length of the CDR3 is 13 residues. V was trimmed by 2 bases and J by 4 bases, leaving 5 bases between them. Germline assignment: CDR1 MDHEN and CDR2 SYDVKM. CDR3: CASSLGGTGELFF. The CDR3 bases are TGTGCCAGCAGTTTAGGGGGCACCGGGGAGCTGTTTTTT.

The rearrangement links TRBV11-2 to TRBJ2-3; 10 bases agree with TRBD2. Unmatched junction bases numbered 3, after V lost 1 base and J lost 2 bases. Germline CDR1 reads SGHAT; CDR2 reads FQNNGV. The CDR3 consists of 16 residues. The CDR3, as DNA: TGTGCCAGCAGCTTAGGAGCGGGGGGGGTCACAGATACGCAGTATTTT. Translating gives CASSLGAGGVTDTQYF.

This chain joins TRBV28 and TRBJ1-4, with D hard to call. CDR1 and CDR2 (germline): MDHEN, SYDVKM. The ends were cut back, 3 bases at V and 5 bases at J, with 16 bases in the middle. This CDR3 contains 16 residues. As DNA, the CDR3 is TGTGCCAGCAGTTTTAATTTAGGGCGGGGAAATGAAAAACTGTTTTTT. This encodes CASSFNLGRGNEKLFF.